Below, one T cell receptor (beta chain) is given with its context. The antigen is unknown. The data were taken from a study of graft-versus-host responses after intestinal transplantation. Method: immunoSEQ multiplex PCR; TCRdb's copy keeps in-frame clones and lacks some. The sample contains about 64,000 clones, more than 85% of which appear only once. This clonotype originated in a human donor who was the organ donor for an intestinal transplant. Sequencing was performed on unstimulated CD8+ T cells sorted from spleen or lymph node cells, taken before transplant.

CDR3 sequence (DNA): TGTGCCAGCAGCCCTCCGGACAGGGGTCAGACCCAGTACTTC. As protein: CASSPPDRGQTQYF. V usage is TRBV9 and J usage is TRBJ2-5, with 9 bases that match TRBD1. The CDR3 covers 14 residues. The germline gives CDR1 SGDLS, CDR2 YYNGEE. J gave up 6 bases and V 4 bases, and 7 bases lay outside the gene matches.